The TCR beta chain under discussion was sequenced for a study of blood T cell repertoires in COVID-19. Overall study: Some COVID-19 samples were acute and others convalescent; all came from the United States, Italy and Spain. From T cells, B-cell-depleted T cells, or PBMCs came the material, which was cDNA or gDNA.

V dropped 0 bases and J dropped 3; count of bases not matched to a gene: 2. The CDR3 is 14 amino acids. Germline CDR1 is KGHSH and CDR2 is LQKENI. Per the authors' pipeline: From reference gene primer amplification, estimates of nucleated cell counts were derived. Sequenced by immunoSEQ multiplex PCR; TCRdb stores in-frame clones only, minus some. That table is the source of V, J and clone size, and D and trimming were worked out from the DNA. The data hold under 45,000 clones, with approximately 86% observed a single time. The receptor comes from a human donor in a cohort sampled during active COVID-19. The V gene is TRBV18, the J gene TRBJ2-7; 7 bases fit TRBD1. What was sequenced was peripheral blood. The CDR3 DNA sequence: TGTGCCAGCTCACCACCGGGACAGTACTACGAGCAGTACTTC. This sequence encodes CASSPPGQYYEQYF.